Each of the 20 T cell receptor beta chains below was sequenced from the same sample in a study of shared T cell receptors in the human thymus (dated by TCRdb to 2020 to 2023). The library was generated by the immunoSEQ multiplex PCR assay. Drawn from immuneACCESS, this table holds only the in-frame rearrangements with V and J called that TCRdb kept. Clones are partly lost; checked studies trace under half to an unresolved V gene and leave the rest unexplained. The sample table contains over 650,000 clones; only one count was recorded for around 87% of them. The ten most abundant clones make up roughly 0.0086% of the sample. These same data were also listed under a study on human thymus T cells.

The sample was thymocytes. These receptors all stem from a boy in the first two years of life with a congenital heart defect. Donor details come from another sample of the same person, matched by shared clones.

The rearrangement uses TRBV13 and TRBJ2-5, with 10 bases that match TRBD1. Trimming cost V 5 bases and J 1 base; bases outside gene matches: 19. The V gene's germline CDR1 is PRHDT and CDR2 FYEKMQ (reference sequence). This CDR3 is 20 amino acids long. The CDR3 spells CASSTDRGMDGKGSQETQYF. The CDR3 DNA reads as TGTGCCAGCAGCACGGACAGGGGGATGGATGGAAAGGGGTCCCAAGAGACCCAGTACTTC. Combining the CDR3 with reference TRBV13 and TRBJ2-5 gives the whole variable domain AAGVIQSPRHLIKEKRETATLKCYPIPRHDTVYWYQQGPGQDPQFLISFYEKMQSDKGSIPDRFSAQQFSDYHSELNMSSLELGDSALYFCASSTDRGMDGKGSQETQYFGPGTRLLVL.

The rearrangement uses TRBV5-8 and TRBJ2-3; TRBD2 is a possible D gene (5 bases). The CDR3 spans 14 residues. The germline CDR1 and CDR2 sequences are SGHTS and YDEGEE. Between the trimmed V and J ends, which lost 1 base and 5 bases, there was a span of 11 bases. CDR3 in amino acids: CASSLLRGGDTQYF. The DNA for the CDR3 is TGTGCCAGCAGCTTGCTCCGGGGTGGAGATACGCAGTATTTT.

The chain is built from TRBV5-6 and TRBJ2-7; 7 nucleotides agree with TRBD1. There are 15 residues in the CDR3. Trimming cost V 0 bases and J 2 bases; bases outside gene matches: 5. CDR1 and CDR2 from the germline V gene are SGHDT and YYEEEE. CDR3 region: CASSLGQGGTYEQYF. CDR3 coding DNA: TGTGCCAGCAGCTTGGGACAGGGTGGCACCTACGAGCAGTACTTC.

This chain joins TRBV4-3 and TRBJ2-1; 14 nucleotides match TRBD2. The CDR3 is 19 amino acids. CDR1 is LGHNA and CDR2 is YSLEER in the germline V gene. V lost 2 bases, J lost 5 bases, and 11 bases stayed unmatched. In DNA form, the CDR3 reads TGCGCCAGCAGCCAACCTGGGACTAGCGGGAGACTGAAAAACAATGAGCAGTTCTTC. Its protein is CASSQPGTSGRLKNNEQFF.

The chain is built from TRBV5-4 and TRBJ1-2; D perhaps matches TRBD1 (5 bases). V lost 0 bases and J lost 8, with 8 bases in between. Germline V gene lookup returns CDR1 SGHNT and CDR2 YYREEE (reference sequence). The CDR3 is 12 amino acids. The CDR3 DNA sequence: TGTGCCAGCAGCTTGGGGACAAAAGGCTACACCTTC. As protein: CASSLGTKGYTF. The variable domain in full, completed from reference TRBV5-4 and TRBJ1-2, reads ETGVTQSPTHLIKTRGQQVTLRCSSQSGHNTVSWYQQALGQGPQFIFQYYREEENGRGNFPPRFSGLQFPNYSSELNVNALELDDSALYLCASSLGTKGYTFGSGTRLTVV.

This chain joins TRBV7-2 and TRBJ1-1; tentatively, D is TRBD1 (6 bases). The ends were cut back, 6 bases at V and 2 bases at J, with 10 bases in the middle. CDR3 length: 13 amino acids. Germline V gene data show CDR1 as SGHTA and CDR2 as FQGNSA. DNA for the CDR3: TGTGCCAGCAGTTCGGGACAAAACACTGAAGCTTTCTTT. Amino acid sequence: CASSSGQNTEAFF.

The gene calls are TRBV18 and TRBJ2-7; D might be TRBD2 (5 bases). The V end lost 2 bases, the J end lost 4 bases, and 18 bases lay between the germline ends. This CDR3 is built from 16 residues. The germline gives CDR1 KGHSH, CDR2 LQKENI. Here the CDR3 reads CASSPGGIGLLYEQYF. The CDR3 DNA follows: TGTGCCAGCTCACCAGGAGGCATTGGACTCTTATACGAGCAGTACTTC.

CDR3 nucleotides: TGCGCCAGCAGCTCCGGGGACAGGCCCAGCACAGATACGCAGTATTTT. This codes for CASSSGDRPSTDTQYF. The genes are TRBV5-1 and TRBJ2-3; 8 bases agree with TRBD1. The CDR3 contains 16 residues. V lost 3 bases, J lost 0 bases, and 6 bases stayed unmatched. Germline V gives CDR1 SGHRS, CDR2 YFSETQ.

CDR3 sequence reads: CASSLDNGTPINEQFF. The CDR3, as DNA: TGTGCCAGCAGCTTAGATAATGGGACACCCATCAATGAGCAGTTCTTC. The chain is built from TRBV11-3 and TRBJ2-1; tentatively, D is TRBD1 (6 bases). The germline gives CDR1 SGHNT, CDR2 YENEEA. Between the trimmed V and J ends, which lost 0 bases and 6 bases, there was a span of 15 bases. CDR3 length equals 16 residues.

In the case of this clone: At one boundary the junction diverges from the germline segment, which might be a read error. The chain links TRBV5-1 to TRBJ1-6; unclear D gene. Per germline, CDR1 SGHRS and CDR2 YFSETQ. The CDR3 has 15 residues. DNA of the CDR3: TGCGCCAGCAGCTTCCATTTCGGGTATAATTCCCCCCTCCACTTT. It codes for CASSFHFGYNSPLHF.

The J gene is TRBJ2-7, the V gene TRBV28; the D gene is possibly TRBD1 (6 bases). The CDR3 sequence is 16 residues long. From germline, CDR1 is MDHEN and CDR2 SYDVKM. Trimming shortened V by 3 bases and J by 0 bases, and 15 bases separated the two germline ends. CDR3 nucleotides: TGTGCCAGCAGTTTTTCCCCCGGGACACACTCCTACGAGCAGTACTTC. This translates into CASSFSPGTHSYEQYF.

V usage is TRBV5-4 and J usage is TRBJ2-3, with D tentatively TRBD1 (5 bases). This CDR3 region has 16 residues. V lost 2 bases and J 0 bases, leaving 13 bases between the germline ends. The germline V gene encodes CDR1 SGHNT and CDR2 YYREEE (reference sequence). CDR3 bases: TGTGCCAGCAGCTTTGTGGTAGGGGATAGCACAGATACGCAGTATTTT. Translation gives CASSFVVGDSTDTQYF.

This chain uses TRBV29-1 with TRBJ1-2; TRBD1 might be the D (6 bases). Trimming left V 7 bases short and J 0 bases short, with 12 bases between. From germline, CDR1 is SQVTM and CDR2 ANQGSEA. The CDR3 has 13 amino acids. CDR3 loop: CSGTVPANYGYTF. The CDR3 DNA is TGCAGCGGGACAGTCCCAGCTAACTATGGCTACACCTTC.

The gene calls are TRBV5-1 and TRBJ2-5, with D perhaps TRBD1 (5 bases). The CDR3 loop spans 13 amino acids. The V end lost 4 bases, the J end lost 2 bases, and 9 bases lay between the germline ends. In germline, CDR1 is SGHRS, CDR2 YFSETQ. CDR3 region: CASSITGQETQYF. In DNA form, the CDR3 reads TGCGCCAGCAGCATTACAGGTCAAGAGACCCAGTACTTC.

CDR3 in amino acids: CASSHPTETNTEAFF. DNA for the CDR3: TGTGCCAGCAGCCACCCGACAGAAACAAACACTGAAGCTTTCTTT. V is TRBV4-2 and J is TRBJ1-1; D is possibly TRBD1 (5 bases). The CDR3 extends over 15 amino acids. V shed 3 bases and J shed 2 bases, with 13 bases lying between them. The germline CDR1 and CDR2 sequences are LGHNA and YNFKEQ.

The chain uses TRBV5-6 and TRBJ2-1; 10 bases match TRBD1. The J segment lost 8 bases and the V segment lost 2 bases, leaving 10 bases of the junction unmatched. CDR3 length: 16 residues. Germline CDR1 and CDR2: SGHDT and YYEEEE. CDR3 loop: CASSFGGQGIEDEQFF. In DNA, the CDR3 is TGTGCCAGCAGCTTCGGGGGACAGGGGATTGAGGATGAGCAGTTCTTC.

The chain has TRBV15 and TRBJ2-3; possibly TRBD1 for D (6 bases). The V gene's germline CDR1 is LNHNV and CDR2 YYDKDF (reference sequence). The CDR3 has 17 amino acids. Trimming cost V 1 base and J 2 bases, with 16 bases left between them. The CDR3 DNA follows: TGTGCCACCAGCAGAGCTCGACCGGGACAACTCACAGATACGCAGTATTTT. This gives the protein CATSRARPGQLTDTQYF.

The gene calls are TRBV2 and TRBJ2-1, with 8 bases matching TRBD1. V was clipped by 7 bases and J by 4 bases; unmatched bases: 6. Germline-derived CDR1 and CDR2 are SNHLY and FYNNEI. CDR3 length equals 14 residues. CDR3 protein: CASTIRTGYNEQFF. Written as DNA, the CDR3 is TGTGCCAGCACTATTCGGACAGGGTACAATGAGCAGTTCTTC.

The chain employs TRBV19 and TRBJ1-4; D is perhaps TRBD1 (5 bases). The germline V gene has CDR1 LNHDA and CDR2 SQIVND (reference sequence). The CDR3 spans 13 residues. The V and J ends lost 1 base and 11 bases respectively, with 11 bases between them. The CDR3 DNA is TGTGCCAGTAGTATAGTTAACGACAGTAAACTGTTTTTT. This codes for CASSIVNDSKLFF.

This chain links TRBV14 with TRBJ1-2; no reliable D call. The CDR3 runs to 12 residues. V gave up 0 bases and J gave up 8 bases, with 7 bases separating them. Per germline, CDR1 SGHDN and CDR2 FVKESK. Written as DNA, the CDR3 is TGTGCCAGCAGCCAAGATAACTCCGGCTACACCTTC. It is translated as CASSQDNSGYTF.